The 13 T cell receptor beta chains given below trace back to one sample, sequenced in a study of T cell responses to AZD1222 COVID-19 vaccine (dated by TCRdb to about 2021). The library was obtained by the immunoSEQ multiplex PCR assay. TCRdb stores this immuneACCESS table with in-frame sequences only. Part of the clones is absent; in the studies checked, under half of the shortfall reflects unresolved V genes, and no reason is known for the rest. In this sample the table shows about 140,000 clones, 85% to 95% of which occur a single time. Together, the top ten hold 2% to 2.5% of the sample. What the time point label conveys for this sample: baseline before first vaccination. This sample comprised peripheral blood, obtained on day 0 of AZD1222 vaccination. These receptors originate from an adult in good health.

The V call is TRBV3-1 (or the pseudogene TRBV3-2), the J call TRBJ2-1; 9 bases match TRBD1. The germline V gene encodes CDR1 LGHDT and CDR2 YNNKEL (reference sequence). V gave up 4 bases and J gave up 6 bases; unmatched junction bases: 13. The length of the CDR3 is 17 residues. CDR3 sequence (DNA): TGTGCCAGCAGCCCTGAGATGACAGGGGGGGGGTGCAATGAGCAGTTCTTC. Protein sequence: CASSPEMTGGGCNEQFF.

The V call is TRBV2, the J call TRBJ2-4; 9 nucleotides match TRBD1. The length of the CDR3 is 16 residues. Germline CDR1 reads SNHLY; CDR2 reads FYNNEI. The junction had 5 bases not matched to a gene; V was cut back by 4 bases and J by 1 base. The CDR3 DNA reads TGTGCCAGCAGTGGCCGGGACAGGGTCGCCAAAAACATTCAGTACTTC. Encoded protein: CASSGRDRVAKNIQYF.

The genes are TRBV6-5 and TRBJ2-5; no clear D. The V end lost 7 bases, the J end lost 5 bases, and 17 bases lay between the germline ends. Germline assignment: CDR1 MNHEY and CDR2 SVGAGI. This CDR3 has 14 amino acids. The CDR3, as DNA: TGTGCCAGCACGCGTGGGAAGGTATGGGAGACCCAGTACTTC. Amino acids: CASTRGKVWETQYF.

The chain couples TRBV28 to TRBJ2-1; 11 positions match TRBD2. From germline, CDR1 is MDHEN and CDR2 SYDVKM. Trimming removed 7 bases from V and 7 bases from J; junction bases left unmatched: 12. The CDR3 has 16 amino acids. The chain's CDR3 is CASNLALAGGRNEQFF. DNA for the CDR3: TGTGCCAGCAACTTAGCCCTAGCGGGAGGTCGTAATGAGCAGTTCTTC.

The chain uses TRBV18 and TRBJ1-1; weak D call: TRBD1 (5 bases). V lost 3 bases and J lost 10, with 18 bases in between. The CDR3 is 14 residues long. The V gene's germline CDR1 is KGHSH and CDR2 LQKENI. The CDR3 DNA reads as TGTGCCAGCTCACCCTCGGGGGGAGCCCCAGGAGCTTTCTTT. Translation gives CASSPSGGAPGAFF.

The chain recombines TRBV4-2 with TRBJ2-6; D unresolved. CDR3 length equals 15 residues. CDR1 is LGHNA, CDR2 YNFKEQ, per germline. V dropped 0 bases and J dropped 1 base, with 4 bases sitting between them. CDR3 protein: CASSQDASGANVLTF. The CDR3 DNA reads TGTGCCAGCAGCCAAGATGCTTCTGGGGCCAACGTCCTGACTTTC.

This chain uses TRBV5-4 with TRBJ2-1; 10 positions match TRBD2. The germline CDR1 and CDR2 sequences are SGHNT and YYREEE (reference sequence). With V trimmed by 4 bases and J by 7 bases, 8 bases remained unmatched. The CDR3 contains 15 residues. The CDR3 loop reads CASSPPSGSKNEQFF. CDR3 nucleotide sequence: TGTGCCAGCAGCCCCCCTAGCGGGAGTAAAAATGAGCAGTTCTTC.

This chain links TRBV7-7 with TRBJ2-2, with TRBD2 matching 8 bases. The junction had 6 bases not matched to a gene; V was cut back by 3 bases and J by 3 bases. Germline CDR1 and CDR2: SSHAT and FNYEAQ (reference sequence). There are 16 residues in the CDR3. The CDR3: CASSLFSGRDTGELFF. CDR3 bases: TGTGCCAGCAGCTTGTTCTCCGGGAGGGACACCGGGGAGCTGTTTTTT. The whole variable domain, filled in from reference TRBV7-7 and TRBJ2-2, reads GAGVSQSPRYKVTKRGQDVTLRCDPISSHATLYWYQQALGQGPEFLTYFNYEAQPDKSGLPSDRFSAERPEGSISTLTIQRTEQRDSAMYRCASSLFSGRDTGELFFGEGSRLTVL.

The rearrangement uses TRBV28 and TRBJ1-5; D is ambiguous. Germline values: CDR1 MDHEN, CDR2 SYDVKM. The CDR3 totals 15 residues. The ends were cut back, 5 bases at V and 6 bases at J, with 17 bases in the middle. CDR3 DNA: TGTGCCAGCAGTACACCGGCAGCCCTCGGTCAGCCCCAGCATTTT. It is translated as CASSTPAALGQPQHF.

This sequence joins TRBV7-6 and TRBJ2-1; 7 bases are a match to TRBD2. The CDR3 is 15 amino acids. In germline, CDR1 is SGHVS, CDR2 FNYEAQ. The trim removed 5 bases at V and 2 bases at J, leaving 6 bases unmatched. The CDR3, as DNA: TGTGCCAGCAGCCAAAGCGGGGTTACCTACAATGAGCAGTTCTTC. Protein sequence: CASSQSGVTYNEQFF.

The CDR3 DNA reads TGTGCCAGCAAAGGGGCAACTAATGAAAAACTGTTTTTT. Translating it yields CASKGATNEKLFF. V gene TRBV25-1 combines with J gene TRBJ1-4; perhaps TRBD1 as D (5 bases). Trimming took 7 bases from V and 0 from J, leaving 6 bases between them. The CDR3 extends over 13 amino acids. The germline CDR1 and CDR2 sequences are MGHDK and SYGVNS.

The table lists this clone with a count of one. CDR3 DNA sequence: TGTGCCAGTAGTCCGCGGGACAGGGGGAACTCTGGGGCCAACGTCCTGACTTTC. Its protein product is CASSPRDRGNSGANVLTF. The chain has TRBV19 and TRBJ2-6, with 11 bases fitting TRBD1. Germline assignment: CDR1 LNHDA and CDR2 SQIVND (reference sequence). This CDR3 region has 18 residues. Unmatched junction bases numbered 6, after V lost 5 bases and J lost 0 bases.

CDR3 DNA: TGTGCCAGCAGATCCGGGACTAGCGGGAGGAAGCAGAACACCGGGGAGCTGTTTTTT. The encoded protein is CASRSGTSGRKQNTGELFF. The rearrangement uses TRBV7-9 and TRBJ2-2; 15 bases fit TRBD2. In germline, CDR1 is SEHNR, CDR2 FQNEAQ (reference sequence). V shed 6 bases and J 1 base; nucleotides not matched to a gene: 9. The CDR3 sequence is 19 residues long.